What follows are 7 T cell receptor beta chains derived from one specimen sequenced in a study of cytomegalovirus exposure and HLA in healthy donors. Use of 60 Vbeta and 13 Jbeta primers characterized the PCR. Assay used: immunoSEQ multiplex PCR; TCRdb lists only in-frame clones, some missing. Altogether more than 95,000 clones are present, under 85% being singletons, with the ten largest covering approximately 3.9%. The sample comprised PBMCs. These receptors originate from a woman aged 45-60 years in good health and CMV-seropositive.

The chain employs TRBV6-1 and TRBJ1-2, with D possibly being TRBD1 (6 bases). Trimming removed 3 bases from V and 8 bases from J, with 16 bases in between. This CDR3 comprises 14 residues. The germline CDR1 and CDR2 sequences are MNHNS and SASEGT. The CDR3 DNA follows: TGTGCCAGCAGTGATGGAACAGGGCCTCGGGGCTACACCTTC. As protein: CASSDGTGPRGYTF.

The chain couples TRBV7-2 to TRBJ2-5; 7 nucleotides align to TRBD1. V dropped 2 bases and J dropped 5; count of bases not matched to a gene: 5. The length of the CDR3 is 14 residues. Germline CDR1 is SGHTA and CDR2 is FQGNSA. This CDR3 is CASSLRQGAETQYF. The CDR3 DNA reads TGTGCCAGCAGCTTAAGACAGGGTGCCGAGACCCAGTACTTC.

The rearrangement joins TRBV5-5 to TRBJ1-2; possible D gene TRBD1, 6 bases. Trimming cost V 4 bases and J 4 bases, with 14 bases left between them. There are 14 residues in the CDR3. The germline CDR1 and CDR2 sequences are SGHKS and YYEKEE (reference sequence). This CDR3 reads CASSEDSQFYGYTF. In DNA form, the CDR3 reads TGTGCCAGCAGCGAGGACAGTCAGTTCTATGGCTACACCTTC.

This chain uses TRBV6-1 with TRBJ2-7, with a tentative D call TRBD2 (5 bases). Trimming pared 3 bases from V and 3 bases from J, leaving 12 bases between. The length of the CDR3 is 14 residues. The germline V gene encodes CDR1 MNHNS and CDR2 SASEGT. CDR3 sequence (DNA): TGTGCCAGCAGTGAGAGGCACGAGGGCTACGAGCAGTACTTC. Translated: CASSERHEGYEQYF.

This clone appeared a few times. The chain couples TRBV6-1 to TRBJ1-2; 7 bases are shared with TRBD1. The CDR3 sequence is 15 residues long. V lost 2 bases, J lost 0 bases, and 3 bases stayed unmatched. Germline V gene sequence: CDR1 MNHNS, CDR2 SASEGT. The CDR3 loop is CASSEWTGSNYGYTF. The CDR3 DNA is TGTGCCAGCAGTGAATGGACAGGTTCTAACTATGGCTACACCTTC.

About this clone: The junction does not match germline at one end; this may be a read error. The chain is built from TRBV4-1 and TRBJ2-7; D is perhaps TRBD1 (5 bases). The CDR3 runs 15 residues. From germline, CDR1 is MGHRA and CDR2 YSYEKL. CDR3 in amino acids: CASSQATGANYEQYF. CDR3 DNA: TGTGCCAGCAGCCAAGCGACTGGGGCCAACTACGAGCAGTACTTC.

This clone occurred once. The chain couples TRBV4-1 to TRBJ2-7; 10 bases agree with TRBD1. This CDR3 has 15 amino acids. Germline V gives CDR1 MGHRA, CDR2 YSYEKL. V was clipped by 2 bases and J by 6 bases; unmatched bases: 7. The CDR3 DNA reads as TGCGCCAGCAGCCAACCGGGACAGGGGAAATCCGAGCAGTACTTC. Its translation is CASSQPGQGKSEQYF.